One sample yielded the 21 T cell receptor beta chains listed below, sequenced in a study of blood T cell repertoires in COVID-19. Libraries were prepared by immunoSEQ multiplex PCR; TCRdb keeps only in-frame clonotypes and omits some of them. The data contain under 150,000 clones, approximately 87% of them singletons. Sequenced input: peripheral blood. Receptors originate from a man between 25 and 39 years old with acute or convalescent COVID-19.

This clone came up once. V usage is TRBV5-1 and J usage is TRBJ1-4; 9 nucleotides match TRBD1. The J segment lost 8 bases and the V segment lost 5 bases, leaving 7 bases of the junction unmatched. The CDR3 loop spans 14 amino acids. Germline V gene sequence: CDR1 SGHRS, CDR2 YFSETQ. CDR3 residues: CASRRDRAGEKLFF. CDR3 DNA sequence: TGCGCCAGCAGGAGGGACAGGGCTGGGGAAAAACTGTTTTTT.

The CDR3 region is CASSGLGAVQETQYF. CDR3 DNA sequence: TGTGCCAGCAGTGGTCTAGGAGCAGTACAAGAGACCCAGTACTTC. The gene calls are TRBV27 and TRBJ2-5; D is unclear. V lost 5 bases and J lost 2, with 15 bases in between. Germline V gene data show CDR1 as MNHEY and CDR2 as SMNVEV (reference sequence). The CDR3 contains 15 residues.

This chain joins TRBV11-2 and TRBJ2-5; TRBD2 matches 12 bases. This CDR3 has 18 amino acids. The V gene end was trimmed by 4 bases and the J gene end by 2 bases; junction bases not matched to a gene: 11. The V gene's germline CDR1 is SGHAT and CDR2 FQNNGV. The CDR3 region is CASSSERTSGIIQETQYF. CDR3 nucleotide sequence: TGTGCCAGCAGCTCGGAAAGGACTAGCGGGATTATACAAGAGACCCAGTACTTC.

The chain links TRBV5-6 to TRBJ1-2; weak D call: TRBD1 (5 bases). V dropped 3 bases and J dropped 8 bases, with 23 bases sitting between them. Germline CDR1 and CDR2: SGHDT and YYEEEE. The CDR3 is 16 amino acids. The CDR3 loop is CASSSGGRDWFGGYTF. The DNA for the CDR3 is TGTGCCAGCAGCTCTGGAGGGCGGGACTGGTTTGGGGGCTACACCTTC.

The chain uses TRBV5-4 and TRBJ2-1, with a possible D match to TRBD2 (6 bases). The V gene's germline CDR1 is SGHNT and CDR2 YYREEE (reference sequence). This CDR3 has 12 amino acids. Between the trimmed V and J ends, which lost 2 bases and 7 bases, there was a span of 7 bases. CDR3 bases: TGTGCCAGCAGCTTCGGGGGAAATGAGCAGTTCTTC. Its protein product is CASSFGGNEQFF.

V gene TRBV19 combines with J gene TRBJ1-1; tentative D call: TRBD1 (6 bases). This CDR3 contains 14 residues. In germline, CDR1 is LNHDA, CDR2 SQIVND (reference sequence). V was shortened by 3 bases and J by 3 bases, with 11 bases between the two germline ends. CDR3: CASSINPGDTEAFF. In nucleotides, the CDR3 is TGTGCCAGTAGTATCAACCCAGGGGACACTGAAGCTTTCTTT.

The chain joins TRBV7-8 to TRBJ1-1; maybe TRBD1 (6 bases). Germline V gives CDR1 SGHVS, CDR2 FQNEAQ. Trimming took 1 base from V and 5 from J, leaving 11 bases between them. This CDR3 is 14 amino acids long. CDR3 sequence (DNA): TGTGCCAGCAGCTTAGGACTGAGGGGGACTGAAGCTTTCTTT. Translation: CASSLGLRGTEAFF. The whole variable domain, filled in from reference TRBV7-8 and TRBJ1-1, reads GAGVSQSPRYKVAKRGQDVALRCDPISGHVSLFWYQQALGQGPEFLTYFQNEAQLDKSGLPSDRFFAERPEGSVSTLKIQRTQQEDSAVYLCASSLGLRGTEAFFGQGTRLTVV.

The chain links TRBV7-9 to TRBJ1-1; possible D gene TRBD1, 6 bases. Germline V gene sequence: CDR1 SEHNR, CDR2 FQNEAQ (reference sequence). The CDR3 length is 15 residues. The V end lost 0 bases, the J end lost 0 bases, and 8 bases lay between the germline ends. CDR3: CASSLAGTMNTEAFF. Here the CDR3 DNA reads TGTGCCAGCAGCTTAGCAGGGACAATGAACACTGAAGCTTTCTTT.

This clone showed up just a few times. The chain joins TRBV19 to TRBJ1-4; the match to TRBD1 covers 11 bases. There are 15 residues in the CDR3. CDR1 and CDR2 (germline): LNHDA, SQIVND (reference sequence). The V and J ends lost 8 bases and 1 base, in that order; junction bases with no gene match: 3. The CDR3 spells CASSDRGRTNEKLFF. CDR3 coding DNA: TGTGCCAGTTCGGACAGGGGGCGAACTAATGAAAAACTGTTTTTT. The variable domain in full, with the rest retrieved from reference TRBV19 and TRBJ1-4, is DGGITQSPKYLFRKEGQNVTLSCEQNLNHDAMYWYRQDPGQGLRLIYYSQIVNDFQKGDIAEGYSVSREKKESFPLTVTSAQKNPTAFYLCASSDRGRTNEKLFFGSGTQLSVL.

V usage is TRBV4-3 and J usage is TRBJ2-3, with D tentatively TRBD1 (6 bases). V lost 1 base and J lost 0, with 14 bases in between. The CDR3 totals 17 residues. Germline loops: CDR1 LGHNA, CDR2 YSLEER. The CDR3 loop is CASSQGSRGTSTDTQYF. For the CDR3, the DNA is TGCGCCAGCAGCCAAGGATCCAGGGGAACTAGCACAGATACGCAGTATTTT.

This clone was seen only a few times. The CDR3 DNA sequence: TGCAGCGTTGAAGTACCCGGACAAACCTATGGCTACACCTTC. Protein: CSVEVPGQTYGYTF. The chain recombines TRBV29-1 with TRBJ1-2; perhaps TRBD1 as D (5 bases). The ends were cut back, 1 base at V and 4 bases at J, with 13 bases in the middle. Germline values: CDR1 SQVTM, CDR2 ANQGSEA. The CDR3 extends over 14 amino acids.

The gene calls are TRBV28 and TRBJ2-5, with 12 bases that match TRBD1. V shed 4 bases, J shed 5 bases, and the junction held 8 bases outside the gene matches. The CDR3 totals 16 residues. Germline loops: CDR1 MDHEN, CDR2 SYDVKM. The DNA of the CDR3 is TGTGCCAGCAGTTCTCCGGGACAGGGGGCGCGGGAGACCCAGTACTTC. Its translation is CASSSPGQGARETQYF.

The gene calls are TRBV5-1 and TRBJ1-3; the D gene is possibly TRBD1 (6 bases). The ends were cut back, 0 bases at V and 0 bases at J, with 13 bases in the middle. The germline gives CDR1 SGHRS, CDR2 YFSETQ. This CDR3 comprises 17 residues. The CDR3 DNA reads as TGCGCCAGCAGCTTGGAGACAGGCAGATTCTCTGGAAACACCATATATTTT. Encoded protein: CASSLETGRFSGNTIYF.

The DNA for the CDR3 is TGTGCCAGCAGCTCGGGACAGGGACTTCAGCCCCAGCATTTT. This gives the protein CASSSGQGLQPQHF. The chain joins TRBV6-5 to TRBJ1-5, with 9 bases aligning to TRBD1. The CDR3 totals 14 residues. The V gene end was trimmed by 6 bases and the J gene end by 6 bases; junction bases not matched to a gene: 6. Germline assignment: CDR1 MNHEY and CDR2 SVGAGI.

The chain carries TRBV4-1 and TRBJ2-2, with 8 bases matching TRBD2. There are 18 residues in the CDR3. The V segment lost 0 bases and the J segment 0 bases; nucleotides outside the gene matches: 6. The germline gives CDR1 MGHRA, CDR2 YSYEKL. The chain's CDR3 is CASSQEGLAGTNTGELFF. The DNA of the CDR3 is TGCGCCAGCAGCCAAGAGGGGCTAGCGGGCACGAACACCGGGGAGCTGTTTTTT.

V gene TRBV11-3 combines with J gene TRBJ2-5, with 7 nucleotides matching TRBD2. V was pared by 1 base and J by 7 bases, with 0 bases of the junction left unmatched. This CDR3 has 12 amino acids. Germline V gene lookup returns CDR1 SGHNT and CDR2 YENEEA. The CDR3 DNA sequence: TGTGCCAGCAGCTTAGGGGAGGGGACCCAGTACTTC. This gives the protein CASSLGEGTQYF.

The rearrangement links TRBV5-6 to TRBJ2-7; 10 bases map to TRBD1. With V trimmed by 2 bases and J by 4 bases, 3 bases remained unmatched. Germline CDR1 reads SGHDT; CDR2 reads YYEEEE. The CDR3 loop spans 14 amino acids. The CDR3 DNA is TGTGCCAGCAGCTTCGGGACAGGGGCTTACGAGCAGTACTTC. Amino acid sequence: CASSFGTGAYEQYF.

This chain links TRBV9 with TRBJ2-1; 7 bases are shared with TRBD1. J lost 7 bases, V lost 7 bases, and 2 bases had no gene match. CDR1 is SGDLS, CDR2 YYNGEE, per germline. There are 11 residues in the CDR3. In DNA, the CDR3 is TGTGCCAGCGGGGACAGTAATGAGCAGTTCTTC. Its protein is CASGDSNEQFF.

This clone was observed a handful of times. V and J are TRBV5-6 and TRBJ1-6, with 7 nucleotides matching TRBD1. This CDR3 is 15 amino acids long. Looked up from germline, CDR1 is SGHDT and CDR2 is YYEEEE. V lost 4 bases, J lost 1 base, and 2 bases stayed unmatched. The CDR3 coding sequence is TGTGCCAGCAGCATACAGGGGTCCTATAATTCACCCCTCCACTTT. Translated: CASSIQGSYNSPLHF.

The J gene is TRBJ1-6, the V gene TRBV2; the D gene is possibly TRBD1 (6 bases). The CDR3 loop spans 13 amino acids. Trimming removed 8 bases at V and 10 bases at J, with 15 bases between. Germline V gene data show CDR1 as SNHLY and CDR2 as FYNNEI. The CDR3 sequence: CASHSGERSPLHF. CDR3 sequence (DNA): TGTGCCAGCCATTCAGGGGAACGCTCACCCCTCCACTTT.

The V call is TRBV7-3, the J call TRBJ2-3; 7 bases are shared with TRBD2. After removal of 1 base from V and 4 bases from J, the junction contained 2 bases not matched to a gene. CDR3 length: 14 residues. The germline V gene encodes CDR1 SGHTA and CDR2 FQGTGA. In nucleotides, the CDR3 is TGTGCCAGCAGCTTAAGGCTAGCGGCAGATACGCAGTATTTT. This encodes CASSLRLAADTQYF.